This T cell receptor beta chain was recovered during a study of control samples from healthy donors and cancer patients. Trimming stripped 5 bases from V and 2 bases from J, with 9 bases between. Germline V gene data show CDR1 as LNHDA and CDR2 as SQIVND (reference sequence). The CDR3 sequence is 14 residues long. Produced via immunoSEQ multiplex PCR; TCRdb's table is partial and in-frame only. The top ten clones hold under 12% of a sample with some 95,000 clones, 75% to 85% of them seen once. The sequence derives from a woman in her 30s in good health. Input material: blood. This chain connects TRBV19 to TRBJ2-2; D call uncertain. CDR3 sequence: CASSGWHNTGELFF. The CDR3 DNA sequence: TGTGCCAGTAGTGGTTGGCACAACACCGGGGAGCTGTTTTTT.